This T cell receptor beta chain was profiled in a study of blood T cells in healthy people across ages. Trimming cost V 11 bases and J 5 bases, with 16 bases left between them. CDR3 length: 13 residues. Combining a sample-barcoded 5' primer with a J-beta primer mix, a second PCR ran for roughly 6 to 12 cycles. MiXCR was run by TCRdb on the 5' RACE reads, yielding one entry per CDR3 protein. Here the sample spans 800,000 or so distinct CDR3 sequences, 20% to 25% being singletons. These same records also appear under a second study, on T cells of mothers and their children.

The sequenced sample consisted of blood. This sequence joins TRBV12-3 or TRBV12-4 and TRBJ2-1, with D unresolved. The TCR originated in a boy under 18 in good health. Here the CDR3 DNA reads TGTGCCTCAGCAGTGTGGGCAAACAATGAGCAGTTCTTC. Its translation: CASAVWANNEQFF.